The T cell receptor beta chain described here comes from a study of T-cell memory formation after mild COVID-19. General study results and limits: Clones which contracted sat mainly in CM and EM if CD4+, and in EMRA if CD8+. Clones that shrank (day 15 to 85) were balanced CD4/CD8, whereas later expanders leaned CD4+. Some SARS-CoV-2-responding clones were already detected in memory before infection. A second wave of clones peaked on day 37, and their SARS-CoV-2 specificity went unconfirmed.

The germline V and J ends were trimmed by 4 bases and 8 bases, with 15 bases remaining between them. The CDR3 length is 14 residues. In germline, CDR1 is LGHNA, CDR2 YNFKEQ. Note on this clonotype: The antigen is undetermined.

TCRdb analysed the 5' RACE reads with MiXCR anew, one entry per CDR3 protein. The table lists 250,000 to 350,000 distinct CDR3 sequences, more than 13% of them singletons, with around a fifth in the top ten. The sequenced material came from PBMCs or a T cell subset sorted from them (not recorded which). The chain couples TRBV4-2 to TRBJ2-1; possible D gene TRBD2, 7 bases. This clonotype was sampled from a man between 18 and 35 years old who had mild COVID-19 (a few samples of this study predate the infection). Cell type and time point are not known. The DNA of the CDR3 is TGTGCCAGCAGCCGGGGGAGGGGGGGCTATGAGCAGTTCTTC. Its protein product is CASSRGRGGYEQFF.